This T cell receptor (beta chain) appears in the sequencing data of a study of cytomegalovirus exposure and HLA in healthy donors. Study-wide findings and caveats: The study recorded over 150 TCR beta chains that were cytomegalovirus-associated.

The PCR contained 60 Vbeta and 13 Jbeta primers. Some clones are missing from TCRdb's copy, which holds only in-frame ones; the method was immunoSEQ multiplex PCR. Of roughly 87,000 clones detected, less than 85% appear once; the ten largest clones hold around 4.3%. A note on this clone: What it recognizes is unknown.

CDR1 is LNHDA, CDR2 SQIVND, per germline (reference sequence). CDR3 size: 15 residues. Trimming cost V 7 bases and J 3 bases, with 16 bases left between them. This sequence originates from a man aged 55 to 70 in good health and CMV-seronegative. The specimen was PBMCs. The rearrangement uses TRBV19 and TRBJ1-5; D ambiguous. CDR3 region: CASIPSSGNNQPQHF. The CDR3 DNA follows: TGTGCCAGTATCCCCTCATCGGGGAACAATCAGCCCCAGCATTTT. The variable domain in full, with the rest retrieved from reference TRBV19 and TRBJ1-5, is DGGITQSPKYLFRKEGQNVTLSCEQNLNHDAMYWYRQDPGQGLRLIYYSQIVNDFQKGDIAEGYSVSREKKESFPLTVTSAQKNPTAFYLCASIPSSGNNQPQHFGDGTRLSIL.